Each of the 22 T cell receptor beta chains below was sequenced from the same sample in a study of neurological immune-mediated disorders. TCRdb analysed the 5' RACE reads with MiXCR anew, one entry per CDR3 protein. In the table there are about 65,000 distinct CDR3 sequences, over 4% of which are singletons. Sequencing was performed on PBMCs. These receptors were collected from a man in his fifties with multiple sclerosis.

This clonotype was recorded many times. V and J are TRBV7-6 and TRBJ1-3; unclear D gene. Per the germline V gene, CDR1 is SGHVS and CDR2 is FNYEAQ. The CDR3 sequence is 11 residues long. Trimming shortened V by 4 bases and J by 6 bases, and 4 bases separated the two germline ends. The CDR3 is CASSSVNTIYF. The CDR3, as DNA: TGTGCCAGCAGCTCAGTAAACACCATATATTTT.

This clonotype was counted many times. The V and J genes are TRBV20-1 and TRBJ1-5; no clear D. The CDR3 is 12 residues long. Trimming took off 6 bases at V and 7 bases at J, with 13 bases between the two ends. From germline, CDR1 is DFQATT and CDR2 SNEGSKA (reference sequence). Here the CDR3 reads CSALEAAQPQHF. In DNA form, the CDR3 reads TGCAGTGCGCTGGAGGCTGCACAGCCCCAGCATTTT.

This clonotype was observed at least ten times. The chain carries TRBV20-1 and TRBJ2-3, with TRBD2 identical over 12 bases. The CDR3 length is 18 residues. V was clipped by 5 bases and J by 1 base; unmatched bases: 13. Germline V gene lookup returns CDR1 DFQATT and CDR2 SNEGSKA (reference sequence). The CDR3 DNA sequence: TGCAGTGCTGAAGGTCGACTAGCGGGGGAGGGGCGCACAGATACGCAGTATTTT. It specifies CSAEGRLAGEGRTDTQYF.

The sample holds many counts of this clonotype. The V and J genes are TRBV5-1 and TRBJ2-7; 9 bases map to TRBD1. V shed 4 bases, J shed 4 bases, and the junction held 12 bases outside the gene matches. Germline V gene lookup returns CDR1 SGHRS and CDR2 YFSETQ. The CDR3 runs 16 residues. The CDR3: CASSKRTGGGSYEQYF. The CDR3 DNA follows: TGCGCCAGCAGCAAACGAACAGGGGGCGGAAGTTACGAGCAGTACTTC. Using reference TRBV5-1 and TRBJ2-7 for the parts outside the CDR3, the full variable domain is KAGVTQTPRYLIKTRGQQVTLSCSPISGHRSVSWYQQTPGQGLQFLFEYFSETQRNKGNFPGRFSGRQFSNSRSEMNVSTLELGDSALYLCASSKRTGGGSYEQYFGPGTRLTVT.

This clonotype appeared many times. The J gene is TRBJ1-2, the V gene TRBV20-1; TRBD1 matches 9 bases. The trim removed 0 bases at V and 8 bases at J, leaving 10 bases unmatched. CDR1 and CDR2 from the germline V gene are DFQATT and SNEGSKA (reference sequence). The CDR3 has 15 residues. The CDR3 sequence: CSARDTGQGTRGYTF. The CDR3 DNA reads TGCAGTGCTAGAGATACGGGACAGGGAACGCGGGGCTACACCTTC.

This clonotype was seen at least ten times. The gene calls are TRBV7-2 and TRBJ2-7; a possible D gene is TRBD2 (6 bases). Trimming took off 1 base at V and 5 bases at J, with 12 bases between the two ends. The CDR3 is made up of 14 amino acids. CDR1 and CDR2 (germline): SGHTA, FQGNSA. The CDR3 sequence: CASSLVSGGDEQYV. CDR3 DNA: TGTGCCAGCAGCTTAGTTTCCGGGGGAGACGAGCAGTACGTC.

This clonotype appeared many times. The chain's CDR3 is CASGTFRPDTGELFF. The DNA of the CDR3 is TGTGCCAGCGGGACTTTTCGGCCGGACACCGGGGAGCTGTTTTTT. V usage is TRBV7-2 and J usage is TRBJ2-2, with D perhaps matching TRBD2 (6 bases). With 8 bases removed from V and 3 bases from J, the gap between germline ends came to 16 bases. CDR3 size: 15 residues. Germline-derived CDR1 and CDR2 are SGHTA and FQGNSA.

This clonotype came up a few times. The rearrangement links TRBV20-1 to TRBJ1-6; D is undetermined. There are 15 residues in the CDR3. Germline-derived CDR1 and CDR2 are DFQATT and SNEGSKA (reference sequence). CDR3: CATPVKAVGNSPLHF. The CDR3 DNA reads TGCGCTACCCCGGTAAAGGCGGTAGGAAATTCACCCCTCCACTTT.

In its sample, this clonotype was seen many times. The chain employs TRBV28 and TRBJ2-3; D possibly uses TRBD1 or TRBD2 (6 bases each). The germline V gene has CDR1 MDHEN and CDR2 SYDVKM. The V end lost 7 bases, the J end lost 1 base, and 18 bases lay between the germline ends. This CDR3 region has 16 residues. CDR3 in amino acids: CASTLGTGARTDTQYF. Here the CDR3 DNA reads TGTGCCAGCACCCTCGGCACGGGGGCCCGCACAGATACGCAGTATTTT.

In this sample, this clonotype turned up many times. The chain is built from TRBV6-1 and TRBJ2-1; no clear D gene. Trimming removed 8 bases from V and 5 bases from J, with 13 bases in between. The CDR3 consists of 13 residues. In germline, CDR1 is MNHNS, CDR2 SASEGT. CDR3 DNA sequence: TGTGCCAGCTCCCGAGACCGGGACAATGAGCAGTTCTTC. It specifies CASSRDRDNEQFF.

This clonotype was seen at least ten times. The chain uses TRBV6-5 and TRBJ2-5; 8 bases line up with TRBD2. This CDR3 is 16 amino acids long. Trimming cost V 8 bases and J 6 bases; bases outside gene matches: 17. CDR1 is MNHEY, CDR2 SVGAGI, per germline. The CDR3 DNA is TGTGCCAGCGTCCCGCGAGCCGGGGGGGCCGGAAAGACCCAGTACTTC. Protein: CASVPRAGGAGKTQYF.

This clonotype was detected many times. This sequence joins TRBV12-3 or TRBV12-4 and TRBJ2-2, with 7 bases that match TRBD1. CDR3 length equals 14 residues. Trimming cost V 6 bases and J 6 bases; bases outside gene matches: 7. The CDR3 DNA is TGTGCCAGCAGACGACAGGGTCGGCCCGGGGAGCTGTTTTTT. This sequence encodes CASRRQGRPGELFF.

This clonotype was counted many times. This sequence joins TRBV5-1 and TRBJ2-1; perhaps D is TRBD1 or TRBD2 (5 bases each). V lost 1 base to trimming and J lost 10 bases, with 27 bases between them. CDR1 is SGHRS, CDR2 YFSETQ, per germline. The CDR3 is 18 residues long. As DNA, the CDR3 is TGCGCCAGCAGCTTGAGCGAGGTGGGGGACCTCCGCGAATCCGAGCAGTTCTTC. Amino acids: CASSLSEVGDLRESEQFF.

This clonotype showed up just a few times. For the CDR3, the DNA is TGCGCCAGCAACGCTAGGGTGGGATCCTACGAGCAGTACTTC. Amino acid sequence: CASNARVGSYEQYF. This sequence joins TRBV4-1 and TRBJ2-7; D gene ambiguous. CDR3 length: 14 residues. Germline V CDR1 and CDR2: MGHRA, YSYEKL. V dropped 7 bases and J dropped 1 base, with 14 bases sitting between them.

This clonotype was recorded at least ten times. The chain combines TRBV6-1 with TRBJ1-2; possible D gene TRBD1, 6 bases. The V and J ends lost 5 bases and 2 bases respectively, with 15 bases between them. CDR1 is MNHNS and CDR2 is SASEGT in the germline V gene. The CDR3 is 15 residues long. In DNA form, the CDR3 reads TGTGCCAGCAGTAAAAACAGGGATCCGAACTATGGCTACACCTTC. This gives the protein CASSKNRDPNYGYTF.

This clonotype has a count of ten or more. The chain joins TRBV6-1 to TRBJ1-1; D remains unclear. Germline CDR1 is MNHNS and CDR2 is SASEGT. The CDR3 runs 14 residues. The germline V and J ends were trimmed by 6 bases and 6 bases, with 17 bases remaining between them. CDR3 in amino acids: CASSHTGAISEAFF. Written as DNA, the CDR3 is TGTGCCAGCAGCCACACGGGAGCTATTTCTGAAGCTTTCTTT.

The sample holds a few counts of this clonotype. V and J are TRBV5-1 and TRBJ1-4; D may be TRBD1 (6 bases). This CDR3 contains 14 residues. V lost 1 base to trimming and J lost 5 bases, with 9 bases between them. Germline assignment: CDR1 SGHRS and CDR2 YFSETQ. In DNA form, the CDR3 reads TGCGCCAGCAGCTTGACTCAGGGGAATGAAAAACTGTTTTTT. Translating it yields CASSLTQGNEKLFF.

This clonotype was observed many times. This sequence joins TRBV24-1 and TRBJ1-4; D gene uncertain. Germline-derived CDR1 and CDR2 are KGHDR and SFDVKD. CDR3 size: 15 residues. The V end lost 3 bases, the J end lost 8 bases, and 15 bases lay between the germline ends. CDR3 coding DNA: TGTGCCACCAGTGATCCTACCTCGGGTGGCGAAAAACTGTTTTTT. It is translated as CATSDPTSGGEKLFF.

This clonotype was counted at least ten times. This chain connects TRBV15 to TRBJ2-5; TRBD2 matches at 10 bases. The CDR3 has 21 residues. Germline V gene sequence: CDR1 LNHNV, CDR2 YYDKDF (reference sequence). V was pared by 0 bases and J by 7 bases, with 23 bases of the junction left unmatched. The CDR3 nucleotides are TGTGCCACCAGCAGAGATCGGTCGAATAGCGGGGGGAACCGGCGATTTTGGACCCAGTACTTC. Residues: CATSRDRSNSGGNRRFWTQYF.

This clonotype has ten or more counts. The genes are TRBV6-2 or TRBV6-3 and TRBJ1-1, with D maybe TRBD1 (5 bases). The CDR3 has 14 residues. Trimming left V 1 base short and J 3 bases short, with 9 bases between. Germline lookup yields CDR1 MNHEY and CDR2 SVGEGT. The CDR3 region is CASSYWLGDTEAFF. DNA for the CDR3: TGTGCCAGCAGTTACTGGTTGGGGGACACTGAAGCTTTCTTT.

This clonotype has a count of ten or more. This rearrangement joins TRBV7-9 to TRBJ2-7; TRBD1 or TRBD2 may be the D gene (6 bases each). This CDR3 spans 12 amino acids. Germline V gene sequence: CDR1 SEHNR, CDR2 FQNEAQ (reference sequence). Trimming shortened V by 6 bases and J by 4 bases, and 10 bases separated the two germline ends. CDR3 sequence (DNA): TGTGCCAGCAGGGGGGCGGGGTACGAGCAGTACTTC. This translates into CASRGAGYEQYF.

This clonotype occurred many times. The genes are TRBV7-9 and TRBJ2-7; D gene uncertain. The germline V and J ends were trimmed by 4 bases and 3 bases, with 4 bases remaining between them. CDR1 and CDR2 (germline): SEHNR, FQNEAQ (reference sequence). The CDR3 runs 11 residues. As DNA, the CDR3 is TGTGCCAGCAGCTCCCGCTACGAGCAGTACTTC. Translation gives CASSSRYEQYF.